Listed here are 28 T cell receptor beta chains from one sample, sequenced in a study of Ad26.COV2.S vaccination and SARS-CoV-2 variants. This sample's treatment: 19 received Ad26.COV2.S at low or high dose, single or two shots; about 5 received placebo; per-sample allocation not given. The samples were gathered on day 63 after the first injection of vaccine or placebo. Generated by immunoSEQ multiplex PCR, the TCRdb table keeps only in-frame clones and is missing some. The table shows some 480,000 clones, with 70% to 90% occurring only once. Source: peripheral blood, taken in a trial of Ad26.COV2.S vaccine versus placebo. The receptor set was obtained from a person between 18 and 65 years old who received the Ad26.COV2.S COVID-19 vaccine or a placebo.

The chain links TRBV4-2 to TRBJ2-2; TRBD2 might be the D (5 bases). From germline, CDR1 is LGHNA and CDR2 YNFKEQ. This CDR3 has 15 residues. V was shortened by 0 bases and J by 4 bases, with 9 bases between the two germline ends. CDR3 sequence (DNA): TGTGCCAGCAGCCAAGATGTGGGAGCCACCGGGGAGCTGTTTTTT. This translates into CASSQDVGATGELFF.

This chain uses TRBV10-2 with TRBJ2-7; D uncertain. Per germline, CDR1 WSHSY and CDR2 SAAADI. V was pared by 6 bases and J by 4 bases, with 13 bases between. CDR3 length: 13 amino acids. CDR3 residues: CASRIVGNYEQYF. In DNA form, the CDR3 reads TGCGCCAGCAGAATCGTGGGGAATTACGAGCAGTACTTC.

J is TRBJ1-2 and V is TRBV6-5; D unclear. This CDR3 comprises 13 residues. V was clipped by 0 bases and J by 6 bases, with 8 bases between them. Germline V CDR1 and CDR2: MNHEY, SVGAGI. Written as DNA, the CDR3 is TGTGCCAGCAGTTACTCAGAAAAAAATGGCTACACCTTC. Encoded protein: CASSYSEKNGYTF.

This clone has only one observation. Within the sample, other DNA sequences also encode this same CDR3. J is TRBJ1-5 and V is TRBV6-2 or TRBV6-3, with D unresolved. This CDR3 has 12 residues. V shed 2 bases and J shed 5 bases, with 4 bases lying between them. Germline V lookup: CDR1 MNHEY, CDR2 SVGEGT. The CDR3 sequence is CASSYGDQPQHF. The CDR3 region has the DNA TGTGCCAGCAGTTACGGAGATCAGCCCCAGCATTTT.

The chain recombines TRBV20-1 with TRBJ2-3; weak D call: TRBD2 (5 bases). The germline V and J ends were trimmed by 3 bases and 0 bases, with 10 bases remaining between them. The V gene's germline CDR1 is DFQATT and CDR2 SNEGSKA (reference sequence). There are 14 residues in the CDR3. The CDR3 sequence: CSASPGLSTDTQYF. The CDR3, as DNA: TGCAGTGCTAGTCCCGGACTGAGCACAGATACGCAGTATTTT.

This chain links TRBV27 with TRBJ2-1; D might be TRBD2 (5 bases). Trimming removed 3 bases at V and 0 bases at J, with 15 bases between. This CDR3 contains 17 residues. Germline values: CDR1 MNHEY, CDR2 SMNVEV (reference sequence). The CDR3 DNA reads TGTGCCAGCAGTTTGAGGTCGGGGTGGAGCTCCTACAATGAGCAGTTCTTC. Translated, it gives CASSLRSGWSSYNEQFF.

V is TRBV6-5 and J is TRBJ1-2; no reliable D call. The CDR3 consists of 12 residues. Trimming removed 7 bases at V and 5 bases at J, with 11 bases between. Per the germline V gene, CDR1 is MNHEY and CDR2 is SVGAGI. The CDR3 region is CASNRQDYGYTF. CDR3 DNA: TGTGCCAGCAACCGGCAGGATTATGGCTACACCTTC.

As to this clone: An end of the junction does not agree with germline; a read error may underlie this. The rearrangement links TRBV28 to TRBJ1-6; 8 bases align to TRBD1. Germline-derived CDR1 and CDR2 are MDHEN and SYDVKM. The CDR3 runs to 14 residues. DNA for the CDR3: TGTGCCAACAGTTCCCGGACAGGGACTTCACCCCTCCACTTT. This translates into CANSSRTGTSPLHF. The complete variable domain, with remaining parts taken from reference TRBV28 and TRBJ1-6, reads DVKVTQSSRYLVKRTGEKVFLECVQDMDHENMFWYRQDPGLGLRLIYFSYDVKMKEKGDIPEGYSVSREKKERFSLILESASTNQTSMYLCANSSRTGTSPLHFGNGTRLTVT.

Remarks on this clone: Compared with germline, one end of the junction differs, possibly owing to a read error. J is TRBJ1-1 and V is TRBV2; a weak D match, TRBD1 (5 bases). The germline gives CDR1 SNHLY, CDR2 FYNNEI. CDR3 length: 14 residues. CDR3 DNA sequence: TGTGCCAGCAGTTTTATCACGACAGACACAGAAGCTTTCTTT. Translating it yields CASSFITTDTEAFF.

This sequence joins TRBV4-3 and TRBJ2-7, with 10 bases matching TRBD2. Germline CDR1 reads LGHNA; CDR2 reads YSLEER. The CDR3 contains 15 residues. J was trimmed by 2 bases and V by 3 bases; bases with no gene match: 4. The CDR3 DNA is TGCGCCAGCAGCCAGAGCGGGAGGGGACCCTACGAGCAGTACTTC. This sequence encodes CASSQSGRGPYEQYF.

The genes are TRBV14 and TRBJ2-7, with D perhaps given as TRBD1 or TRBD2 (5 bases each). V lost 2 bases to trimming and J lost 3 bases, with 14 bases between them. This CDR3 has 15 residues. The germline V gene has CDR1 SGHDN and CDR2 FVKESK. CDR3 loop: CASSQWGTAFYEQYF. The CDR3 DNA is TGTGCCAGCAGCCAATGGGGGACGGCTTTCTACGAGCAGTACTTC.

The chain joins TRBV28 to TRBJ2-2; 9 bases agree with TRBD2. The CDR3 loop spans 15 amino acids. V was clipped by 4 bases and J by 7 bases; unmatched bases: 7. The germline CDR1 and CDR2 sequences are MDHEN and SYDVKM. DNA for the CDR3: TGTGCCAGCAGTTACGCGGGAGGGCCCATCGGGGAGCTGTTTTTT. It yields the protein CASSYAGGPIGELFF.

The V and J genes are TRBV7-9 and TRBJ2-3; the D is unclear. This CDR3 spans 12 amino acids. The germline V gene encodes CDR1 SEHNR and CDR2 FQNEAQ (reference sequence). The germline V and J ends were trimmed by 5 bases and 1 base, with 4 bases remaining between them. The CDR3 reads CASSAGTDTQYF. In nucleotides, the CDR3 is TGTGCCAGCAGCGCGGGCACAGATACGCAGTATTTT.

The chain has TRBV4-3 and TRBJ2-7; no firm D call. Looked up from germline, CDR1 is LGHNA and CDR2 is YSLEER. The V end lost 1 base, the J end lost 0 bases, and 10 bases lay between the germline ends. The CDR3 contains 15 residues. The CDR3 is CASSQGLFSSYEQYF. In DNA form, the CDR3 reads TGCGCCAGCAGCCAAGGGCTGTTCAGCTCCTACGAGCAGTACTTC.

This clone was counted between two and nine times. The chain carries TRBV19 and TRBJ1-2; 9 bases align to TRBD1. This CDR3 contains 14 residues. Germline lookup yields CDR1 LNHDA and CDR2 SQIVND (reference sequence). The ends lost 5 bases at V and 5 bases at J; junction bases unmatched: 6. DNA of the CDR3: TGTGCCAGTAGTCTCGGGACAGGGACTTATGGCTACACCTTC. It is translated as CASSLGTGTYGYTF.

The chain employs TRBV5-1 and TRBJ2-1, with 9 bases matching TRBD2. Unmatched junction bases numbered 7, after V lost 5 bases and J lost 4 bases. CDR3 size: 15 residues. Germline V gene sequence: CDR1 SGHRS, CDR2 YFSETQ. The CDR3 nucleotides are TGCGCCAGCAGTTATGGTCTAGCGGGGTACAATGAGCAGTTCTTC. Protein sequence: CASSYGLAGYNEQFF.

The V call is TRBV28, the J call TRBJ1-3; TRBD1 is a possible D gene (5 bases). CDR3 size: 14 residues. The V end lost 2 bases, the J end lost 2 bases, and 7 bases lay between the germline ends. Germline V lookup: CDR1 MDHEN, CDR2 SYDVKM. CDR3 in DNA: TGTGCCAGCAGTTTAGGGGGAGCTGGAAACACCATATATTTT. Translating it yields CASSLGGAGNTIYF.

The rearrangement uses TRBV7-2 and TRBJ2-7, with D perhaps TRBD2 (5 bases). Per germline, CDR1 SGHTA and CDR2 FQGNSA. The ends were cut back, 1 base at V and 4 bases at J, with 17 bases in the middle. The CDR3 runs to 16 residues. The CDR3 nucleotides are TGTGCCAGCAGCTTAGGGCCCTGGGCGGGCGGATACGAGCAGTACTTC. It codes for CASSLGPWAGGYEQYF.

The chain couples TRBV28 to TRBJ2-7, with 11 bases that match TRBD2. V lost 5 bases, J lost 1 base, and 4 bases stayed unmatched. The CDR3 extends over 15 amino acids. Looked up from germline, CDR1 is MDHEN and CDR2 is SYDVKM. The CDR3 DNA follows: TGTGCCAGCAGTGAGCGGACTAGCGGGTCCTACGAGCAGTACTTC. As protein: CASSERTSGSYEQYF.

This clone appeared once. The V call is TRBV7-9, the J call TRBJ2-6; TRBD1 aligns across 9 bases. The germline V gene has CDR1 SEHNR and CDR2 FQNEAQ (reference sequence). After removal of 1 base from V and 1 base from J, the junction contained 5 bases not matched to a gene. The CDR3 totals 18 residues. The CDR3 sequence: CASSLELTGGSGANVLTF. The CDR3 region has the DNA TGTGCCAGCAGCTTAGAATTGACAGGGGGGTCTGGGGCCAACGTCCTGACTTTC. The full variable domain, with the rest looked up from reference TRBV7-9 and TRBJ2-6, is DTGVSQNPRHKITKRGQNVTFRCDPISEHNRLYWYRQTLGQGPEFLTYFQNEAQLEKSRLLSDRFSAERPKGSFSTLEIQRTEQGDSAMYLCASSLELTGGSGANVLTFGAGSRLTVL.

This sequence joins TRBV11-1 and TRBJ2-7; the D is unclear. Germline V lookup: CDR1 SGHAT, CDR2 FQDESV (reference sequence). The CDR3 covers 14 residues. The V gene lost 5 bases and the J gene lost 0 bases, with 11 bases spanning the gap. In nucleotides, the CDR3 is TGTGCCAGCAGCCCAAATCCGGACTCCTACGAGCAGTACTTC. Translation: CASSPNPDSYEQYF.

This chain joins TRBV9 and TRBJ1-1; maybe TRBD1 (5 bases). The CDR3 totals 15 residues. The ends were cut back, 2 bases at V and 2 bases at J, with 13 bases in the middle. Per the germline V gene, CDR1 is SGDLS and CDR2 is YYNGEE. The CDR3 DNA follows: TGTGCCAGCAGCGTTGCCGGGGCCAGTAACACTGAAGCTTTCTTT. Translated: CASSVAGASNTEAFF.

The chain couples TRBV19 to TRBJ2-3; possibly TRBD1 or TRBD2 for D (6 bases each). The V gene lost 10 bases and the J gene lost 3 bases, with 20 bases spanning the gap. This CDR3 region has 15 residues. Germline V CDR1 and CDR2: LNHDA, SQIVND (reference sequence). The CDR3 is CATRPRVGGTDTQYF. The CDR3 DNA sequence: TGTGCCACCCGACCTCGGGTAGGGGGGACAGATACGCAGTATTTT.

This clone has just one count. This chain uses TRBV19 with TRBJ1-1; no definite D call. The germline V gene has CDR1 LNHDA and CDR2 SQIVND (reference sequence). With 3 bases removed from V and 0 bases from J, the gap between germline ends came to 5 bases. CDR3 length: 13 residues. The CDR3 loop is CASSMTVNTEAFF. In nucleotides, the CDR3 is TGTGCCAGTAGTATGACGGTGAACACTGAAGCTTTCTTT.

The CDR3 reads CASTETTGTGNPEQYF. CDR3 sequence (DNA): TGTGCCAGCACAGAGACTACCGGGACAGGGAATCCCGAGCAGTACTTC. The chain carries TRBV2 and TRBJ2-7; 9 positions agree with TRBD1. Per germline, CDR1 SNHLY and CDR2 FYNNEI. The CDR3 is 16 amino acids. Trimming removed 7 bases from V and 6 bases from J; junction bases left unmatched: 16.

The chain couples TRBV7-3 to TRBJ1-1, with TRBD1 as a possible D gene (6 bases). V was shortened by 4 bases and J by 0 bases, with 12 bases between the two germline ends. CDR1 is SGHTA, CDR2 FQGTGA, per germline. The CDR3 is 15 amino acids. The CDR3 sequence is CASSSTRTVNTEAFF. For the CDR3, the DNA is TGTGCCAGCAGCTCGACCCGGACAGTGAACACTGAAGCTTTCTTT.

The chain is built from TRBV7-9 and TRBJ2-1, with TRBD2 matching over 11 bases. V dropped 0 bases and J dropped 6; count of bases not matched to a gene: 13. The CDR3 extends over 19 amino acids. Germline V gene sequence: CDR1 SEHNR, CDR2 FQNEAQ (reference sequence). CDR3 DNA sequence: TGTGCCAGCAGCTTAGCGCTAGCGGGAGGCCCGCTGATAGTCAATGAGCAGTTCTTC. It is translated as CASSLALAGGPLIVNEQFF.

J is TRBJ1-3 and V is TRBV7-9; perhaps TRBD1 as D (6 bases). CDR3 length equals 16 residues. The germline CDR1 and CDR2 sequences are SEHNR and FQNEAQ (reference sequence). V was shortened by 2 bases and J by 0 bases, with 11 bases between the two germline ends. This CDR3 reads CASSLSGGFSGNTIYF. The CDR3 DNA reads TGTGCCAGCAGCTTATCGGGGGGCTTCTCTGGAAACACCATATATTTT.